This T cell receptor (beta chain) was recovered during a study of cytomegalovirus exposure and HLA in healthy donors. 13 Jbeta primers and 60 Vbeta primers were used for the PCR. Libraries were prepared by immunoSEQ multiplex PCR; TCRdb keeps only in-frame clonotypes and omits some of them. The repertoire holds around 190,000 clones, with almost 85% as singletons. CDR1 is SEHNR, CDR2 FQNEAQ, per germline (reference sequence). With 1 base removed from V and 2 bases from J, the gap between germline ends came to 9 bases. This CDR3 contains 15 residues. The sequencing sample was made of PBMCs. The chain employs TRBV7-9 and TRBJ1-3; D unclear. This TCR derives from a woman in her fifties or sixties in good health and CMV-seronegative. The CDR3 sequence is CASSLDAVAGNTIYF. CDR3 DNA: TGTGCCAGCAGCTTAGACGCGGTCGCTGGAAACACCATATATTTT.